One and the same sample provided the 14 T cell receptor beta chains below, sequenced in a study of blood T cells in healthy people across ages. Primers used in a second PCR of roughly 7 to 12 cycles were a sample-barcoded 5' primer and a J-beta primer mix. MiXCR, run by TCRdb on the 5' RACE reads, gives a single entry per CDR3 protein. The profile shows about 1.8 million distinct CDR3 sequences, around 48% of them singletons. The material sequenced was blood. These TCRs come from a woman in her thirties or forties in good health.

This chain links TRBV5-4 with TRBJ2-5, with 7 bases fitting TRBD2. The germline CDR1 and CDR2 sequences are SGHNT and YYREEE (reference sequence). CDR3 length: 15 amino acids. V trimming: 4 bases; J trimming: 0 bases; junction bases outside the gene matches: 6. CDR3 region: CASSTDTSDQETQYF. CDR3 in DNA: TGTGCCAGCAGCACGGACACTAGCGACCAAGAGACCCAGTACTTC.

V and J are TRBV7-2 and TRBJ2-3; D perhaps matches TRBD2 (6 bases). There are 14 residues in the CDR3. V lost 5 bases to trimming and J lost 1 base, with 10 bases between them. Germline lookup yields CDR1 SGHTA and CDR2 FQGNSA. DNA of the CDR3: TGTGCCAGCAGCGGGGGGATCCGCACAGATACGCAGTATTTT. Protein sequence: CASSGGIRTDTQYF.

The rearrangement uses TRBV7-2 and TRBJ2-7; the D gene is possibly TRBD2 (6 bases). The CDR3 consists of 18 residues. Deletions cut 1 base from V and 0 bases from J, with 19 bases between. The V gene's germline CDR1 is SGHTA and CDR2 FQGNSA. CDR3 protein: CASSLELGLAASSYEQYF. The CDR3 DNA follows: TGTGCCAGCAGCTTAGAGTTGGGATTAGCGGCTAGCTCCTACGAGCAGTACTTC.

This rearrangement joins TRBV6-1 to TRBJ1-6, with D uncertain. CDR1 is MNHNS, CDR2 SASEGT, per germline. CDR3 length equals 15 residues. Trimming took off 4 bases at V and 6 bases at J, with 13 bases between the two ends. CDR3 in amino acids: CASSGGRQFNSPLHF. In nucleotides, the CDR3 is TGTGCCAGCAGTGGCGGACGGCAGTTTAATTCACCCCTCCACTTT.

The chain couples TRBV7-2 to TRBJ2-5; a possible D gene is TRBD1 (6 bases). The CDR3 covers 14 residues. Trimming pared 11 bases from V and 4 bases from J, leaving 20 bases between. Per germline, CDR1 SGHTA and CDR2 FQGNSA. In DNA, the CDR3 is TGTGCCTGTACGTCCAGGGGAACGGGAGAGACCCAGTACTTC. Its protein is CACTSRGTGETQYF.

This clonotype was observed a single time. This rearrangement joins TRBV2 to TRBJ1-6; D uncertain. The CDR3 is 13 amino acids. The V end lost 5 bases, the J end lost 11 bases, and 13 bases lay between the germline ends. The germline V gene encodes CDR1 SNHLY and CDR2 FYNNEI. CDR3 in DNA: TGTGCCAGCAGTAGGGAGCCGCGAGCACCCCTCCACTTT. This codes for CASSREPRAPLHF.

The chain joins TRBV6-5 to TRBJ1-2; 10 nucleotides line up with TRBD1. The germline V gene encodes CDR1 MNHEY and CDR2 SVGAGI. The CDR3 covers 16 residues. V was clipped by 5 bases and J by 3 bases; unmatched bases: 9. The CDR3 DNA is TGTGCCAGCAGTGAACCCGGGACAGGGGCGTACTATGGCTACACCTTC. Its protein product is CASSEPGTGAYYGYTF.

This clonotype was detected a few times. DNA for the CDR3: TGCAGCGTCCGGCTAGCGGGTCGCGTAGGAGATACGCAGTATTTT. Encoded protein: CSVRLAGRVGDTQYF. The V call is TRBV29-1, the J call TRBJ2-3; 8 positions agree with TRBD2. The trim removed 6 bases at V and 5 bases at J, leaving 13 bases unmatched. CDR3 length equals 15 residues. The germline V gene has CDR1 SQVTM and CDR2 ANQGSEA.

This chain joins TRBV28 and TRBJ2-1, with 12 bases fitting TRBD2. Germline lookup yields CDR1 MDHEN and CDR2 SYDVKM. The CDR3 totals 16 residues. With 3 bases clipped from V and 6 bases from J, the junction kept 6 bases outside the gene matches. The CDR3 bases are TGTGCCAGCAGTTTCATACTAGCGGGGGGCCGCAATGAGCAGTTCTTC. Its translation: CASSFILAGGRNEQFF. The whole variable domain, filled in from reference TRBV28 and TRBJ2-1, reads DVKVTQSSRYLVKRTGEKVFLECVQDMDHENMFWYRQDPGLGLRLIYFSYDVKMKEKGDIPEGYSVSREKKERFSLILESASTNQTSMYLCASSFILAGGRNEQFFGPGTRLTVL.

This chain joins TRBV7-8 and TRBJ2-7; 12 bases are a match to TRBD2. CDR1 is SGHVS, CDR2 FQNEAQ, per germline. Trimming removed 4 bases from V and 5 bases from J; junction bases left unmatched: 12. The CDR3 has 17 residues. The CDR3 region is CASSSRLAGADGNEQYF. Written as DNA, the CDR3 is TGTGCCAGCAGCTCCCGACTAGCGGGGGCAGATGGCAACGAGCAGTACTTC.

The chain joins TRBV30 to TRBJ2-5, with unresolved D. Trimming shortened V by 3 bases and J by 11 bases, and 19 bases separated the two germline ends. The CDR3 has 13 amino acids. Germline V lookup: CDR1 GTSNPN, CDR2 SVGIG (reference sequence). The CDR3 nucleotides are TGTGCCTGGAGGATGCAGACCTACAATGAGCAGTACTTC. Protein sequence: CAWRMQTYNEQYF. The complete variable domain, with remaining parts taken from reference TRBV30 and TRBJ2-5, reads SQTIHQWPATLVQPVGSPLSLECTVEGTSNPNLYWYRQAAGRGLQLLFYSVGIGQISSEVPQNLSASRPQDRQFILSSKKLLLSDSGFYLCAWRMQTYNEQYFGPGTRLLVL.

This chain uses TRBV20-1 with TRBJ2-5; 13 bases are a match to TRBD2. The tail of the sequence fits TRBJ2-7 better, so the J call may be wrong. The CDR3 totals 14 residues. The germline CDR1 and CDR2 sequences are DFQATT and SNEGSKA (reference sequence). CDR3 region: CSCERLAGGYEQYF. CDR3 coding DNA: TGCAGTTGTGAAAGACTAGCGGGGGGTTACGAGCAGTACTTC.

V and J are TRBV5-5 and TRBJ2-7; TRBD1 is a possible D gene (5 bases). From germline, CDR1 is SGHKS and CDR2 YYEKEE (reference sequence). Trimming took 2 bases from V and 6 from J, leaving 15 bases between them. The CDR3 loop spans 14 amino acids. The CDR3 DNA follows: TGTGCCAGCAGCTTCCCAGGGTCATGGGGCGAGCAGTACTTC. It codes for CASSFPGSWGEQYF.

This chain links TRBV20-1 with TRBJ2-7; a weak D match, TRBD1 (7 bases). V gave up 6 bases and J gave up 3 bases, with 9 bases separating them. Germline assignment: CDR1 DFQATT and CDR2 SNEGSKA (reference sequence). The CDR3 sequence is 11 residues long. The CDR3 loop reads CSAQGGYEQYF. CDR3 nucleotide sequence: TGCAGTGCCCAGGGGGGCTACGAGCAGTACTTC.